This T cell receptor (beta chain) derives from a study of T cells after yellow fever vaccination. V was pared by 5 bases and J by 2 bases, with 7 bases of the junction left unmatched. CDR3 length: 15 amino acids. This clonotype was observed at least ten times. TCRdb fed the 5' RACE reads into MiXCR, producing one record per CDR3 protein. Seen here are 60,000 to 95,000 distinct CDR3 sequences, about 7.7% observed once, and the top ten hold more than 25%. This chain uses TRBV12-3 or TRBV12-4 with TRBJ2-3; 7 bases map to TRBD2. The receptor comes from a young man who received the YFV17D yellow fever vaccine. The sequences come from CD8+ T cells sorted from PBMCs, collected approximately 11 days after the first yellow fever vaccination. CDR3 protein: CASSPTSAYTDTQYF. The CDR3 region has the DNA TGTGCCAGCAGTCCTACTAGCGCCTACACAGATACGCAGTATTTT.